This T cell receptor (beta chain) was recorded in a study of T cell responses to AZD1222 COVID-19 vaccine. Study-wide points: Researchers report vaccine-associated CD4 TCRs spanning spike, with dominance at 160-218 and 743-854.

A word on this clone: No antigen is known for it.

The germline V gene has CDR1 SGHRS and CDR2 YFSETQ. Losses at the gene ends were 5 bases for V and 1 base for J; bases not matched to a gene: 10. This CDR3 has 16 residues. Only in-frame clones appear in the TCRdb table, and some are missing; sequencing was by immunoSEQ multiplex PCR. The sample includes 150,000 or so clones, around 91% seen only once; the top ten take about 5.9%. Source: peripheral blood, taken 28 days after the second AZD1222 dose. The chain joins TRBV5-1 to TRBJ2-3; the match to TRBD2 covers 7 bases. This receptor was identified in an adult who received the AZD1222 COVID-19 vaccine. CDR3 residues: CASSLAALRGTDTQYF. CDR3 sequence (DNA): TGCGCCAGCAGTCTAGCGGCCCTTCGGGGCACAGATACGCAGTATTTT.